The sequence of this T cell receptor beta chain was determined in a study of blood T cell repertoires in COVID-19. Study details: Italy, Spain and the United States were the sources of the convalescent and acute COVID-19 samples. T cells, B-cell-depleted T cells, or PBMCs supplied cDNA or gDNA.

This CDR3 contains 14 residues. With V trimmed by 6 bases and J by 9 bases, 12 bases remained unmatched. The germline V gene has CDR1 ENHRY and CDR2 SYGVKD. The authors' processing: Reference gene primer amplification gave estimated nucleated cell counts. TCRdb's copy holds only in-frame clones and misses some; the assay was immunoSEQ multiplex PCR. The V and J calls and clone size were taken over from that table, and D and trimming were inferred from the DNA. The table has approximately 280,000 clones, about 86% seen once; the top ten hold about 2.2%. The TCR sequence derives from a woman in her thirties who had recovered from COVID-19. The chain carries TRBV10-3 and TRBJ1-2; the match to TRBD1 covers 8 bases. The sequenced material came from peripheral blood. DNA of the CDR3: TGTGCCATCAGCCTGGACAGGGAGATCACAAGCTACACCTTC. This sequence encodes CAISLDREITSYTF.